Below are 11 T cell receptor beta chains sequenced from a single sample in a study of patients and donors after allogeneic stem cell transplantation. TCRdb reprocessed the RT-PCR reads via MiXCR and lists one record per CDR3 protein. The sample shows roughly 880,000 distinct CDR3 sequences, over 15% of them seen only once. Sequenced sample: blood, either unsorted or a sorted T cell fraction (not recorded which). The source is a human donor who was either an allogeneic HSCT recipient or a stem cell or donor lymphocyte infusion donor (not recorded which). It is not recorded whose cells these are; they may come from a transplant donor.

This chain uses TRBV7-6 with TRBJ2-5; a possible D gene is TRBD1 (6 bases). Germline-derived CDR1 and CDR2 are SGHVS and FNYEAQ. The V gene lost 2 bases and the J gene lost 4 bases, with 11 bases spanning the gap. The CDR3 is 14 amino acids. The CDR3 sequence: CASSLQGNVETQYF. CDR3 nucleotides: TGTGCCAGCAGCTTACAGGGGAACGTAGAGACCCAGTACTTC.

This rearrangement joins TRBV9 to TRBJ2-4, with a possible D match to TRBD2 (7 bases). This CDR3 comprises 12 residues. V was pared by 2 bases and J by 11 bases, with 11 bases between. CDR1 and CDR2 (germline): SGDLS, YYNGEE. DNA for the CDR3: TGTGCCAGCAGCGTCACAGGGAGGGTTCAGTACTTC. Protein sequence: CASSVTGRVQYF.

The V call is TRBV28, the J call TRBJ2-3, with TRBD1 identical over 7 bases. The CDR3 sequence is 15 residues long. Germline V gene data show CDR1 as MDHEN and CDR2 as SYDVKM. V lost 8 bases and J lost 2; bases outside the gene matches: 10. CDR3 coding DNA: TGTGCCAGCTCATTAGGTGGGACAGCCACAGATACGCAGTATTTT. Amino acid sequence: CASSLGGTATDTQYF.

This chain joins TRBV12-5 and TRBJ2-7; D unresolved. The CDR3 runs to 13 residues. Trimming shortened V by 7 bases and J by 7 bases, and 17 bases separated the two germline ends. Germline assignment: CDR1 LGHNT and CDR2 FRNRAP. CDR3 loop: CASVRWVGSEQYF. The CDR3 DNA sequence: TGTGCTAGTGTTCGCTGGGTGGGGTCTGAGCAGTACTTC.

This clonotype was seen many times. The V gene is TRBV24-1, the J gene TRBJ2-2; D ambiguous. The germline CDR1 and CDR2 sequences are KGHDR and SFDVKD. This CDR3 has 14 amino acids. The germline V and J ends were trimmed by 3 bases and 6 bases, with 10 bases remaining between them. CDR3 bases: TGTGCCACCAGTGATGCAAGACATCCCGGGGAGCTGTTTTTT. Its translation: CATSDARHPGELFF.

This clonotype appeared a few times. The CDR3 spells CASSLAGTGVETQYF. The CDR3 DNA follows: TGCGCCAGCAGCTTGGCTGGGACAGGGGTAGAGACCCAGTACTTC. V gene TRBV5-1 combines with J gene TRBJ2-5; TRBD1 matches at 10 bases. CDR1 is SGHRS, CDR2 YFSETQ, per germline. The CDR3 runs 15 residues. V dropped 0 bases and J dropped 4; count of bases not matched to a gene: 3.

This clonotype showed up just a few times. V is TRBV25-1 and J is TRBJ1-2; maybe TRBD1 (5 bases). Germline loops: CDR1 MGHDK, CDR2 SYGVNS. The CDR3 sequence is 13 residues long. Trimming stripped 7 bases from V and 3 bases from J, with 12 bases between. The CDR3 DNA is TGTGCCAGCACCAAGGGACGGGACTATGGCTACACCTTC. Translating it yields CASTKGRDYGYTF.

J is TRBJ1-1 and V is TRBV25-1; D may be TRBD1 (5 bases). The CDR3 is made up of 12 amino acids. CDR1 is MGHDK, CDR2 SYGVNS, per germline. CDR3 coding DNA: TGTGTCATAGGGGCGCCTAACACTGAAGCTTTCTTT. This sequence encodes CVIGAPNTEAFF. Using reference TRBV25-1 and TRBJ1-1 for the parts outside the CDR3, the full variable domain is EADIYQTPRYLVIGTGKKITLECSQTMGHDKMYWYQQDPGMELHLIHYSYGVNSTEKGDLSSESTVSRIRTEHFPLTLESARPSHTSQYLCVIGAPNTEAFFGQGTRLTVV.

V and J are TRBV5-1 and TRBJ1-2, with D perhaps TRBD1 (5 bases). Germline loops: CDR1 SGHRS, CDR2 YFSETQ. This CDR3 comprises 14 residues. Trimming cost V 1 base and J 11 bases, with 18 bases left between them. Here the CDR3 DNA reads TGCGCCAGCAGCTTGCCCACAGGCTCCTACCAATACACCTTC. Its translation is CASSLPTGSYQYTF. The variable domain in full, with the rest retrieved from reference TRBV5-1 and TRBJ1-2, is KAGVTQTPRYLIKTRGQQVTLSCSPISGHRSVSWYQQTPGQGLQFLFEYFSETQRNKGNFPGRFSGRQFSNSRSEMNVSTLELGDSALYLCASSLPTGSYQYTFGSGTRLTVV.

The chain uses TRBV14 and TRBJ1-2, with no clear D. The CDR3 is made up of 15 amino acids. The germline CDR1 and CDR2 sequences are SGHDN and FVKESK. The V gene lost 0 bases and the J gene lost 1 base, with 9 bases spanning the gap. In DNA, the CDR3 is TGTGCCAGCAGCCAAGAAGGGCAGCTTAACTATGGCTACACCTTC. Protein product: CASSQEGQLNYGYTF.

V gene TRBV4-1 combines with J gene TRBJ2-3; no firm D call. The CDR3 totals 14 residues. Trimming pared 1 base from V and 6 bases from J, leaving 11 bases between. Germline CDR1 is MGHRA and CDR2 is YSYEKL. The CDR3 DNA reads TGCGCCAGCAGCCAAGCCGGAGTGGGGGATACGCAGTATTTT. Translated: CASSQAGVGDTQYF.